Presented here are 25 T cell receptor beta chains from one specimen sequenced in a study of T cell changes during pregnancy in multiple sclerosis (dated by TCRdb to between 2018 and 2020). The method behind the library was the immunoSEQ multiplex PCR assay. TCRdb carries this immuneACCESS record with in-frame sequences only. Its versions omit some clonotypes, under half of them owing to an unresolved V gene in the studies checked, with the rest unexplained. This sample has tens of thousands of clones in its table, and 90% to 95% of those were observed once. The ten largest clonotypes hold more than 1% of the sample. The input for sequencing was peripheral blood, taken in the second trimester of pregnancy. These receptors all come from a female donor with multiple sclerosis, enrolled in a pregnancy study.

The J gene is TRBJ1-2, the V gene TRBV9; D is possibly TRBD1 (5 bases). V shed 6 bases and J shed 4 bases, with 22 bases lying between them. The germline V gene encodes CDR1 SGDLS and CDR2 YYNGEE. The CDR3 is 16 residues long. The CDR3 spells CASTRRGDETSYGYTF. As DNA, the CDR3 is TGTGCCAGCACACGACGGGGGGACGAAACAAGCTATGGCTACACCTTC.

This CDR3 reads CASSSQGNTEAFF. Here the CDR3 DNA reads TGTGCCAGTAGCTCCCAGGGTAACACTGAAGCTTTCTTT. This rearrangement joins TRBV19 to TRBJ1-1, with a tentative D call TRBD1 (5 bases). Germline CDR1 and CDR2: LNHDA and SQIVND (reference sequence). Trimming shortened V by 6 bases and J by 2 bases, and 10 bases separated the two germline ends. This CDR3 contains 13 residues.

The rearrangement uses TRBV5-6 and TRBJ2-7, with D possibly TRBD2 on 5 matching bases. The germline V and J ends were trimmed by 0 bases and 7 bases, with 17 bases remaining between them. Germline CDR1 reads SGHDT; CDR2 reads YYEEEE. There are 15 residues in the CDR3. The CDR3 is CASSLAALATREQYF. The CDR3 DNA reads TGTGCCAGCAGCTTGGCAGCCCTAGCCACCCGGGAGCAGTACTTC.

The rearrangement uses TRBV11-2 and TRBJ2-3; D uncertain. The CDR3 length is 13 residues. Germline loops: CDR1 SGHAT, CDR2 FQNNGV. V was clipped by 0 bases and J by 6 bases, with 7 bases between them. Here the CDR3 DNA reads TGTGCCAGCAGCTTAGAACAATCTGATACGCAGTATTTT. This translates into CASSLEQSDTQYF.

The chain carries TRBV7-9 and TRBJ2-7; 10 bases map to TRBD2. Unmatched junction bases numbered 4, after V lost 1 base and J lost 7 bases. The CDR3 length is 14 residues. Germline CDR1 and CDR2: SEHNR and FQNEAQ (reference sequence). The DNA for the CDR3 is TGTGCCAGCAGCTTAGGGGAGCGGGAGGGTGAGCAGTACTTC. Protein sequence: CASSLGEREGEQYF.

The V call is TRBV18, the J call TRBJ1-1; 7 bases align to TRBD1. CDR3 length equals 13 residues. J gave up 3 bases and V 3 bases, and 1 base lay outside the gene matches. Germline lookup yields CDR1 KGHSH and CDR2 LQKENI. The CDR3 is CASSPTGDTEAFF. The CDR3 DNA is TGTGCCAGCTCACCCACAGGGGACACTGAAGCTTTCTTT.

The chain combines TRBV11-2 with TRBJ2-1; 9 positions match TRBD2. Germline-derived CDR1 and CDR2 are SGHAT and FQNNGV. Trimming took 3 bases from V and 4 from J; bases not matched to a gene: 4. The CDR3 loop spans 15 amino acids. The CDR3 region is CASSLAGGLYNEQFF. The CDR3 coding sequence is TGTGCCAGCAGCTTGGCGGGAGGGTTATACAATGAGCAGTTCTTC.

J is TRBJ2-1 and V is TRBV5-1; 16 bases fit TRBD2. Germline trimming cut 1 base from V and 7 bases from J; bases unmatched to any gene: 14. Germline assignment: CDR1 SGHRS and CDR2 YFSETQ. The CDR3 covers 20 residues. The CDR3: CASSLRVPGLAGGPRNEQFF. CDR3 sequence (DNA): TGCGCCAGCAGCTTGCGCGTCCCGGGACTAGCGGGAGGGCCCAGGAATGAGCAGTTCTTC.

The chain uses TRBV7-2 and TRBJ2-7; TRBD1 aligns across 11 bases. Germline CDR1 is SGHTA and CDR2 is FQGNSA. The CDR3 is made up of 15 amino acids. With V trimmed by 5 bases and J by 4 bases, 7 bases remained unmatched. The CDR3 region is CASSGQDRGPYEQYF. The CDR3 coding sequence is TGTGCCAGCAGCGGGCAGGACAGGGGGCCGTACGAGCAGTACTTC.

The chain couples TRBV4-1 to TRBJ2-1, with a possible D match to TRBD2 (7 bases). Germline loops: CDR1 MGHRA, CDR2 YSYEKL. The CDR3 contains 13 residues. Trimming left V 5 bases short and J 8 bases short, with 13 bases between. The CDR3 here is CASSKWGGDEQFF. As DNA, the CDR3 is TGCGCCAGCAGCAAGTGGGGGGGCGATGAGCAGTTCTTC.

The gene calls are TRBV27 and TRBJ2-7; D may be TRBD2 (7 bases). Looked up from germline, CDR1 is MNHEY and CDR2 is SMNVEV (reference sequence). The CDR3 runs to 15 residues. V gave up 8 bases and J gave up 3 bases, with 20 bases separating them. The CDR3 DNA follows: TGTGCCAGCCAAGTAACAGCGGGACACTTCTACGAGCAGTACTTC. Its protein product is CASQVTAGHFYEQYF.

The chain combines TRBV19 with TRBJ1-3, with D unresolved. The CDR3 consists of 13 residues. CDR1 LNHDA and CDR2 SQIVND come from the germline V gene (reference sequence). Trimming removed 5 bases at V and 0 bases at J, with 5 bases between. The CDR3 region has the DNA TGTGCCAGTAGTGCGAGCTCTGGAAACACCATATATTTT. Translated: CASSASSGNTIYF.

The rearrangement uses TRBV28 and TRBJ2-1; tentative D call: TRBD2 (6 bases). The CDR3 has 16 amino acids. The germline V and J ends were trimmed by 4 bases and 8 bases, with 21 bases remaining between them. Germline V gives CDR1 MDHEN, CDR2 SYDVKM. The CDR3 sequence: CASSSRLVPAPHEQFF. CDR3 coding DNA: TGTGCCAGCAGTTCAAGACTAGTCCCTGCCCCCCATGAGCAGTTCTTC.

J is TRBJ2-3 and V is TRBV5-1, with TRBD2 identical over 10 bases. This CDR3 contains 17 residues. Germline values: CDR1 SGHRS, CDR2 YFSETQ. V trimming: 0 bases; J trimming: 3 bases; junction bases outside the gene matches: 7. For the CDR3, the DNA is TGCGCCAGCAGCTTGGTCCCTAGCGGGAGTTCGACAGATACGCAGTATTTT. This codes for CASSLVPSGSSTDTQYF. The full variable domain, completed using reference TRBV5-1 and TRBJ2-3, is KAGVTQTPRYLIKTRGQQVTLSCSPISGHRSVSWYQQTPGQGLQFLFEYFSETQRNKGNFPGRFSGRQFSNSRSEMNVSTLELGDSALYLCASSLVPSGSSTDTQYFGPGTRLTVL.

J is TRBJ2-3 and V is TRBV7-9, with 14 bases aligning to TRBD2. Germline CDR1 is SEHNR and CDR2 is FQNEAQ (reference sequence). Trimming at V came to 5 bases and at J to 4 bases, leaving 8 bases not matched to a gene. CDR3 length: 17 amino acids. CDR3 protein: CASSPGLAGGGADTQYF. The CDR3, as DNA: TGTGCCAGCAGCCCTGGACTAGCGGGAGGAGGCGCAGATACGCAGTATTTT.

The gene calls are TRBV9 and TRBJ2-3; the D gene is possibly TRBD2 (7 bases). Germline values: CDR1 SGDLS, CDR2 YYNGEE. The CDR3 has 18 amino acids. Between the trimmed V and J ends, which lost 4 bases and 7 bases, there was a span of 28 bases. CDR3 region: CASSPRGGDYINANTQYF. The CDR3 nucleotides are TGTGCCAGCAGCCCCAGAGGGGGGGACTATATCAATGCAAATACGCAGTATTTT. Variable domain in full (rest from reference TRBV9 and TRBJ2-3): DSGVTQTPKHLITATGQRVTLRCSPRSGDLSVYWYQQSLDQGLQFLIQYYNGEERAKGNILERFSAQQFPDLHSELNLSSLELGDSALYFCASSPRGGDYINANTQYFGPGTRLTVL.

The J gene is TRBJ2-5, the V gene TRBV5-1, with 11 bases lining up with TRBD2. Germline V gene sequence: CDR1 SGHRS, CDR2 YFSETQ. This CDR3 region has 15 residues. The trim removed 0 bases at V and 5 bases at J, leaving 3 bases unmatched. The CDR3 region has the DNA TGCGCCAGCAGCTTGGTGACTAGCGGGGTGGAGACCCAGTACTTC. Its protein product is CASSLVTSGVETQYF. Full variable domain (remainder filled in from reference TRBV5-1 and TRBJ2-5): KAGVTQTPRYLIKTRGQQVTLSCSPISGHRSVSWYQQTPGQGLQFLFEYFSETQRNKGNFPGRFSGRQFSNSRSEMNVSTLELGDSALYLCASSLVTSGVETQYFGPGTRLLVL.

This clone was detected only once. The rearrangement joins TRBV5-1 to TRBJ2-7; 8 bases agree with TRBD1. The CDR3 length is 15 residues. CDR1 is SGHRS, CDR2 YFSETQ, per germline. The junction had 2 bases not matched to a gene; V was cut back by 0 bases and J by 0 bases. CDR3: CASSLGQGASYEQYF. The CDR3 DNA reads as TGCGCCAGCAGCTTGGGGCAGGGGGCCTCCTACGAGCAGTACTTC.

The chain recombines TRBV7-2 with TRBJ2-5; D gene unclear. The CDR3 length is 12 residues. Trimming cost V 5 bases and J 4 bases, with 8 bases left between them. Germline values: CDR1 SGHTA, CDR2 FQGNSA. CDR3 bases: TGTGCCAGCAGCCCTGTAGTAGAGACCCAGTACTTC. Translation gives CASSPVVETQYF. The full variable domain, its missing parts supplied by reference TRBV7-2 and TRBJ2-5, is GAGVSQSPSNKVTEKGKDVELRCDPISGHTALYWYRQSLGQGLEFLIYFQGNSAPDKSGLPSDRFSAERTGGSVSTLTIQRTQQEDSAVYLCASSPVVETQYFGPGTRLLVL.

The chain carries TRBV30 and TRBJ2-1; D gene uncertain. The V gene's germline CDR1 is GTSNPN and CDR2 SVGIG (reference sequence). This CDR3 has 13 residues. The V and J ends lost 3 bases and 0 bases respectively, with 6 bases between them. CDR3 sequence reads: CAWSLSSYNEQFF. For the CDR3, the DNA is TGTGCCTGGAGCCTGAGCTCCTACAATGAGCAGTTCTTC.

The rearrangement uses TRBV27 and TRBJ1-3; D call uncertain. This CDR3 comprises 11 residues. Trimming shortened V by 5 bases and J by 4 bases, and 3 bases separated the two germline ends. Germline V lookup: CDR1 MNHEY, CDR2 SMNVEV (reference sequence). The DNA of the CDR3 is TGTGCCAGCAGTCTAGGAAACACCATATATTTT. This translates into CASSLGNTIYF.

The V call is TRBV27, the J call TRBJ2-7, with 9 bases lining up with TRBD1. This CDR3 spans 16 amino acids. From germline, CDR1 is MNHEY and CDR2 SMNVEV (reference sequence). Trimming took 2 bases from V and 1 from J; bases not matched to a gene: 6. The CDR3, as DNA: TGTGCCAGCAGTTTAACCGGGACAGGGTATTCCTACGAGCAGTACTTC. It yields the protein CASSLTGTGYSYEQYF.

CDR3 in amino acids: CAISKTRDREVYEQYF. In DNA form, the CDR3 reads TGTGCCATCAGTAAAACTAGGGACAGGGAAGTTTACGAGCAGTACTTC. This rearrangement joins TRBV10-3 to TRBJ2-7; TRBD1 aligns across 9 bases. The CDR3 has 16 amino acids. Germline assignment: CDR1 ENHRY and CDR2 SYGVKD. J lost 4 bases, V lost 5 bases, and 12 bases had no gene match.

The chain recombines TRBV6-4 with TRBJ1-4, with TRBD1 matching 9 bases. Germline lookup yields CDR1 MRHNA and CDR2 SNTAGT. The CDR3 runs to 14 residues. The V segment lost 5 bases and the J segment 7 bases; nucleotides outside the gene matches: 5. The CDR3 region is CASSPTGGGEKLFF. In DNA, the CDR3 is TGTGCCAGCAGTCCTACAGGGGGCGGTGAAAAACTGTTTTTT.

The J gene is TRBJ1-2, the V gene TRBV4-1, with TRBD1 identical over 10 bases. V lost 4 bases to trimming and J lost 7 bases; unmatched junction nucleotides: 9. This CDR3 is built from 15 residues. CDR1 MGHRA and CDR2 YSYEKL come from the germline V gene. CDR3 protein: CASSLTTGGAGGYTF. Here the CDR3 DNA reads TGCGCCAGCAGCCTAACGACAGGGGGCGCAGGTGGCTACACCTTC.